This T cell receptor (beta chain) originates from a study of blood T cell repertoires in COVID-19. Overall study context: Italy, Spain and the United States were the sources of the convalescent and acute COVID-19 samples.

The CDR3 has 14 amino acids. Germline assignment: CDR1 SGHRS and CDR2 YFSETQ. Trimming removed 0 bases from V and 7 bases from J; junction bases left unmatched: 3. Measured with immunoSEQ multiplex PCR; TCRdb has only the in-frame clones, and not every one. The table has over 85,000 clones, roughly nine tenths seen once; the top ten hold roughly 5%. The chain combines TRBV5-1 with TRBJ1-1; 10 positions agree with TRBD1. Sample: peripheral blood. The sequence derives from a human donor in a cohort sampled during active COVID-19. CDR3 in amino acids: CASSLEGQGIEAFF. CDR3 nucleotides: TGCGCCAGCAGCTTGGAGGGACAGGGGATTGAAGCTTTCTTT.